The 5 T cell receptor beta chains given below trace back to one sample, sequenced in a study of identical twins. TCRdb re-called the 5' RACE reads through MiXCR, storing one row per CDR3 protein. The sample lists 140,000 to 150,000 distinct CDR3 sequences; roughly 3.5% were seen once. Sequencing input: memory T cells sorted from blood. Receptors originate from a man aged 18 to 29 in good health.

This clonotype has a handful of counts. Possible read error: a much larger clone is one base away. The J gene is TRBJ2-7, the V gene TRBV18, with 7 nucleotides matching TRBD1. The germline V gene has CDR1 KGHSH and CDR2 LQKENI. The V and J ends lost 3 bases and 6 bases, in that order; junction bases with no gene match: 5. The CDR3 consists of 13 residues. CDR3 in amino acids: CASSPRQGPEQYV. The CDR3 DNA follows: TGTGCCAGCTCACCCCGACAGGGACCCGAGCAGTACGTC.

This clonotype was seen many times. The gene calls are TRBV5-6 and TRBJ2-6; D gene unclear. Trimming took off 1 base at V and 0 bases at J, with 5 bases between the two ends. The CDR3 totals 15 residues. CDR1 and CDR2 (germline): SGHDT, YYEEEE. CDR3 nucleotide sequence: TGTGCCAGCAGCTTGTGGACCTCTGGGGCCAACGTCCTGACTTTC. Amino acid sequence: CASSLWTSGANVLTF.

This clonotype appeared many times. V and J are TRBV10-3 and TRBJ1-1; D remains ambiguous. Trimming stripped 4 bases from V and 1 base from J, with 7 bases between. This CDR3 is 13 amino acids long. CDR1 is ENHRY and CDR2 is SYGVKD in the germline V gene. CDR3 nucleotides: TGTGCCATCAGTGGGGCAGCGAACACTGAAGCTTTCTTT. Translation gives CAISGAANTEAFF.

This clonotype was seen ten or more times. The chain has TRBV7-2 and TRBJ2-7, with a possible D match to TRBD2 (6 bases). The CDR3 length is 15 residues. Trimming removed 4 bases from V and 7 bases from J, with 20 bases in between. CDR1 is SGHTA, CDR2 FQGNSA, per germline. The CDR3 bases are TGTGCCAGCAGCTACAAGGGACTCGGACCGGGGGAGCAGTACTTC. Translating it yields CASSYKGLGPGEQYF.

Note on this clonotype: A clone one base away is much larger, so this may be a read error. This chain connects TRBV15 to TRBJ2-5, with a tentative D call TRBD1 (7 bases). Trimming removed 3 bases from V and 4 bases from J, with 24 bases in between. This CDR3 is built from 18 residues. The germline V gene has CDR1 LNHNV and CDR2 YYDKDF (reference sequence). CDR3 loop: CATSSAQGRRAIGETQYF. CDR3 sequence (DNA): TGTGCCACCAGCAGCGCACAGGGGCGGAGGGCCATAGGAGAGACCCAGTACTTC. Variable domain in full (rest from reference TRBV15 and TRBJ2-5): DAMVIQNPRYQVTQFGKPVTLSCSQTLNHNVMYWYQQKSSQAPKLLFHYYDKDFNNEADTPDNFQSRRPNTSFCFLDIRSPGLGDTAMYLCATSSAQGRRAIGETQYFGPGTRLLVL.